These T cell receptor beta chains were read from a single sample in a study of T cells in Graves' hyperthyroidism and ophthalmopathy. TCRdb reanalysed the multiplex PCR reads using MiXCR and keeps one entry per CDR3 protein. The sample records some 650,000 distinct CDR3 sequences, approximately 15% being singletons. Sequencing was done on a sample of blood. These receptor sequences come from a woman aged 40 to 50 with Graves' ophthalmopathy. The CDR3 runs from the conserved cysteine through the conserved F or W. The D gene is left open where the match is weak. Rows give clone size only sometimes, using once, few, many, or a class for an expanded clone.

>TRBJ1-4|TRBD1|-|TRBV30
TGTGCCTGGAACAGGGGAGTTAGTGAAAAACTGTTTTTT
CAWNRGVSEKLFF
>TRBJ2-5|-|-|TRBV30
TGTGCCTGCAGTCCGGGCACAATACAAGAGACCCAGTGCTTC
CACSPGTIQETQCF
>TRBJ2-3|TRBD2|many|TRBV7-8
TGTGCCAGCAGCTTAGTAGCGGGGGGAGTCACAGATACGCAGTATTTT
CASSLVAGGVTDTQYF
>TRBJ1-2|TRBD1|many|TRBV2
TGTGCCAGCAGCTTAACAGGGGGCATAAACTATGGCTACACCTTC
CASSLTGGINYGYTF
>TRBJ1-1|TRBD1|many|TRBV7-9
TGTGCCAGCAGCTCTCGGGCCGGGACAGGGGGCACTGAAGCTTTCTTT
CASSSRAGTGGTEAFF
>TRBJ2-1|TRBD2|-|TRBV5-1
TGCGCCAGCAGCACCTCTAGCGGATCCTACAATGAGCAGTTCTTC
CASSTSSGSYNEQFF
>TRBJ2-5|-|many|TRBV2
TGTGCCAGCAGTGAACTAGGGTTCGGGCAAGAGACCCAGTACTTC
CASSELGFGQETQYF
>TRBJ1-3|TRBD1|many|TRBV3-1
TGTGCCAGCAGCAACAGGGGGTCCGGAAACACCATATATTTT
CASSNRGSGNTIYF
>TRBJ1-6|-|-|TRBV2
TGTGCCAGCAGTATGGGTTTACAGGGCTTAAAGGAATCACCCCTCCACTTT
CASSMGLQGLKESPLHF
>TRBJ2-3|TRBD1|many|TRBV12-3/TRBV12-4
TGTGCCAGCAGCGACGACAGGGGGCTCACAGCAACAGATACGCAGTATTTT
CASSDDRGLTATDTQYF
>TRBJ1-1|TRBD1|many|TRBV11-2
TGTGCCAGCAGCCCAAGGACAGGGCCAGATATGAACACTGAAGCTTTCTTT
CASSPRTGPDMNTEAFF
>TRBJ1-5|-|many|TRBV20-1
TGCAGTGCTAGAGCCCCCTCGGACGCATCGGGAGGGCAGCCCCAGCATTTT
CSARAPSDASGGQPQHF
>TRBJ2-1|TRBD2|many|TRBV5-1
TGCGCCAGCAGCGGGACTAGCTCCTACAATGAGCAGTTCTTC
CASSGTSSYNEQFF
>TRBJ1-6|TRBD1|few|TRBV30
TGTGCCTGGAGCCCAGGGGGGACAAAGAATTCACCCCTCCACTTT
CAWSPGGTKNSPLHF
>TRBJ2-7|-|-|TRBV20-1
TGCAGTGCTAGTACCGACTCCTACGAGCAGTACTTC
CSASTDSYEQYF
>TRBJ2-5|TRBD2|-|TRBV12-3/TRBV12-4
TGTGCCAGCAGCCCAACTAGCGGGGGGGCCAGGAAAGAGACCCAGTACTTC
CASSPTSGGARKETQYF
>TRBJ2-5|TRBD2|few|TRBV18
TGTGCCAGCTCACCCGTGCTAGCGGTGCCCGGAGAGACCCAGTACTTC
CASSPVLAVPGETQYF
>TRBJ2-3|-|-|TRBV24-1
TGTGCCACCAGTGATCCGAGCGCGGGTACGCAGTATTTT
CATSDPSAGTQYF
>TRBJ2-7|TRBD1|many|TRBV2
TGTGCCAGCAGCCTAGACAGGGAACCCGCCTACGAGCAGTACTTC
CASSLDREPAYEQYF
>TRBJ2-1|TRBD2|many|TRBV28
TGTGCCAGTACGATAAGCTCTCTTTACCCTTCTAGCGGGAAAGGAAATGAGCAGTTCTTC
CASTISSLYPSSGKGNEQFF
>TRBJ1-5|-|few|TRBV5-1
TGCGCCAGCAGCTCCGGACGGGGAGGAGAGCCCCAGCATTTT
CASSSGRGGEPQHF
>TRBJ2-1|-|many|TRBV15
TGTGCCACCAGCAGAGGGGCGGGCAACAATGAGCAGTTCTTC
CATSRGAGNNEQFF
>TRBJ1-5|TRBD1|-|TRBV19
TGTGCCAGTACTTTTTTGACCACAGGGGATCAGCCCCAGCATTTT
CASTFLTTGDQPQHF
>TRBJ2-3|-|few|TRBV29-1
TGCAGCATTCGAGTGGCAGATACGCAGTATTTT
CSIRVADTQYF
>TRBJ1-2|TRBD1|-|TRBV4-1
TGCGCCAGCAGCCGAGGACAGGTCGATGGCTACACCTTC
CASSRGQVDGYTF
>TRBJ2-1|-|many|TRBV7-8
TGTGCCAGCAGCCTCCGGCAATACTCCTACAATGAGCAGTTCTTC
CASSLRQYSYNEQFF
>TRBJ1-1|-|few|TRBV5-6
TGTGCCAGCAGCTTTGGGCAATGGCTTGGGACTGAAGCTTTCTTT
CASSFGQWLGTEAFF
>TRBJ2-3|TRBD2|many|TRBV2
TGTGCCAGCAGTAGAGCGGGAGTTGTTTCAGATACGCAGTATTTT
CASSRAGVVSDTQYF
>TRBJ1-1|-|-|TRBV30
TGTGCCTGGAGTGCACGAGGTGGGAACACTGAAGCTTTCTTT
CAWSARGGNTEAFF
>TRBJ2-3|-|once|TRBV14
TGTGCCAGCAGCCTTAGGGACGTTATAGGTGCAGATACGCAGTATTTT
CASSLRDVIGADTQYF